The following is a TCR beta chain sequence with its context. Its cognate antigen is unknown. This sample stems from a study of T cell repertoires in cytomegalovirus infection. Study at large: Both recently identified HLA-C-restricted and well-studied HLA-B-restricted CMV epitopes were used in the study. It was the public TCR beta signatures that indicated both CMV infection and matching HLA type. Overall study results and limits: The ex vivo response was dominated by HLA-C-restricted CMV-specific TCR beta clonotypes. Summed public TCR beta family frequency identified CMV carriers bearing the relevant HLA.

TCRdb itself ran the reads through MiXCR, one entry per CDR3 protein. The data show 450,000 to 550,000 distinct CDR3 sequences, 40% to 50% seen once. J lost 5 bases, V lost 5 bases, and 9 bases had no gene match. Germline CDR1 reads SGHTA; CDR2 reads FQGTGA. This CDR3 spans 15 amino acids. J is TRBJ2-1 and V is TRBV7-3; 7 positions match TRBD1. Sequencing was performed on cultured PBMCs, taken from culture after CMV antigen stimulation. This TCR was sampled from a human donor in good health (CMV status not recorded). Some clones in this sample may be carry-over from other donors' samples. CDR3 DNA: TGTGCCAGCAGCCAAGCCGGGACAGCAAACAATGAGCAGTTCTTC. It yields the protein CASSQAGTANNEQFF.